This T cell receptor (beta chain) was sequenced in a study of T cell changes during pregnancy in multiple sclerosis. Per the germline V gene, CDR1 is SQVTM and CDR2 is ANQGSEA. Trimming stripped 7 bases from V and 0 bases from J, with 13 bases between. This CDR3 is 13 amino acids long. This clone appeared once. Here immunoSEQ multiplex PCR was the method, and the copy in TCRdb shows in-frame clones only, minus some. The data hold approximately 97,000 clones, with over 75% observed a single time. The source of this sequence is a female donor in good health, enrolled as a control in a pregnancy study. This specimen consisted of peripheral blood, obtained in the second trimester of pregnancy. The chain uses TRBV29-1 and TRBJ2-7; D might be TRBD2 (6 bases). The chain's CDR3 is CSGGEVSSYEQYF. The CDR3 nucleotides read TGCAGCGGGGGGGAGGTTAGCTCCTACGAGCAGTACTTC.